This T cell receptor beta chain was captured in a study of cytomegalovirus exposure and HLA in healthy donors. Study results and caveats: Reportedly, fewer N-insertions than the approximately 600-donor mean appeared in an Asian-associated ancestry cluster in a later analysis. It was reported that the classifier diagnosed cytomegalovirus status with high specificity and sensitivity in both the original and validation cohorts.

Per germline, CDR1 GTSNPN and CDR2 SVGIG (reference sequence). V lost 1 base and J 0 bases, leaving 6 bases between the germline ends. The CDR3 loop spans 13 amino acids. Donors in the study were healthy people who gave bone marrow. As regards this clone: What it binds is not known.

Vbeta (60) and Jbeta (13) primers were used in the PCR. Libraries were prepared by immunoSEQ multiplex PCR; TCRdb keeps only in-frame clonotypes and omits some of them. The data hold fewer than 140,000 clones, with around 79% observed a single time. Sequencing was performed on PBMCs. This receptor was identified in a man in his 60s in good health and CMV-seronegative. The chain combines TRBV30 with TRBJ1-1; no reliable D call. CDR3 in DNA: TGTGCCTGGAGTGCCCAAATGAACACTGAAGCTTTCTTT. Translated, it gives CAWSAQMNTEAFF.